The rows below give T cell receptor beta chains drawn from one sample of a study of blood T cell repertoires in COVID-19. The assay was immunoSEQ multiplex PCR, and TCRdb's table has in-frame clones only and misses some. The repertoire holds approximately 53,000 clones, with roughly 80% as singletons. The sample was PBMCs or T cells enriched from blood (not recorded which). The receptors were sampled from a woman aged 45-65 years with acute COVID-19. Each CDR3 is given with its conserved first and last residue. Fields, in order: clone size, J gene, V gene, D gene, CDR3 DNA, CDR3 protein. The D gene is left open where the match is weak. Some rows mark clone size as missing; the rest say once, few, many or name a class of expanded clone.

NA | TRBJ1-6 | TRBV6-5 | TRBD1 | TGTGCCAGCAGTTGGGACAGGGTTAATTCACCCCTCCACTTT | CASSWDRVNSPLHF
NA | TRBJ1-1 | TRBV9 | NA | TGTGCCAGCAGCGTAGCACCTCGACAGGTTGAAGCTTTCTTT | CASSVAPRQVEAFF
NA | TRBJ1-5 | TRBV7-2 | NA | TGTGCCAGCAGCTTAGCGTATGGGGAGGCGCAGCCCCAGCATTTT | CASSLAYGEAQPQHF
NA | TRBJ1-2 | TRBV7-2 | TRBD1 | TGTGCCAGCAGCGATGACAGGGGGCGAGGCTATGGCTACACCTTC | CASSDDRGRGYGYTF
NA | TRBJ2-3 | TRBV29-1 | NA | TGCAGCGTTGAGATTCGCCGGGGGAATACGCAGTATTTT | CSVEIRRGNTQYF
NA | TRBJ2-1 | TRBV19 | TRBD1 | TGTGCCAGTAGTACCTTGACAGGGCTCCCGTTCTTC | CASSTLTGLPFF
NA | TRBJ1-5 | TRBV2 | NA | TGTGCCAGCAGCGAGTCCAATCAGCCCCAGCATTTT | CASSESNQPQHF
once | TRBJ1-1 | TRBV5-1 | NA | TGCGCCAGCAGCTTGGTGTCAGGGCCTTATGAAGCTTTCTTT | CASSLVSGPYEAFF
NA | TRBJ1-1 | TRBV5-8 | NA | TGTGCCAGCCCACCCCACGGGGGGGGAGCTTTCTTT | CASPPHGGGAFF
once | TRBJ2-5 | TRBV20-1 | NA | TGCAGTGCTAGTAGGGCAGGGTATCAAGAGACCCAGTACTTC | CSASRAGYQETQYF
few | TRBJ2-1 | TRBV7-7 | TRBD2 | TGTGCTAGCAGCTTGAACCTAGCGGGGAGCAATGAGCAGTTCTTC | CASSLNLAGSNEQFF
NA | TRBJ2-2 | TRBV19 | TRBD2 | TGTGCCTCCTTGGGGACTAGCGGGGGGGCCCGATGGAGCGGGGAGCTGTTTTTT | CASLGTSGGARWSGELFF
once | TRBJ2-2 | TRBV30 | NA | TGTGCCTGGAGTGTACAGGCGACCGGGGAGCTGTTTTTT | CAWSVQATGELFF
few | TRBJ2-1 | TRBV24-1 | TRBD1 | TGTGCCACCAGTGAGGGGGACAGTTACAATGAGCAGTTCTTC | CATSEGDSYNEQFF
NA | TRBJ2-3 | TRBV30 | TRBD2 | TGTGCCTGGAGCGGCACCGGGACTAGCGGGGTTGGGCAGTATTTT | CAWSGTGTSGVGQYF
once | TRBJ1-3 | TRBV29-1 | TRBD1 | TGCAGCGTTGTCGGGACAGTCTCTAGAAACACCATATATTTT | CSVVGTVSRNTIYF